One sample yielded the 8 T cell receptor beta chains listed below, sequenced in a study of T cell repertoires in cytomegalovirus infection. TCRdb processed the reads anew with MiXCR; each CDR3 protein has one entry. The top ten hold around 42% of the sample, which has approximately 100,000 distinct CDR3 sequences, 20% to 30% seen once. Input material: CD8+ T cells from PBMCs. The receptors derive from a human donor in good health (CMV status not recorded). Some clones in this sample may be carry-over from other donors' samples.

Ten or more counts support this clonotype. The chain joins TRBV6-2 or TRBV6-3 to TRBJ1-5, with D possibly being TRBD1 (6 bases). The CDR3 contains 15 residues. V was pared by 0 bases and J by 6 bases, with 12 bases between. CDR1 MNHEY and CDR2 SVGEGT come from the germline V gene. The CDR3 region has the DNA TGTGCCAGCAGTTACTCAACAGGGCCGGTTCAGCCCCAGCATTTT. Translating gives CASSYSTGPVQPQHF.

This clonotype has at least ten counts. This sequence joins TRBV7-2 and TRBJ1-5; D call uncertain. The V gene's germline CDR1 is SGHTA and CDR2 FQGNSA. The CDR3 has 15 amino acids. V lost 4 bases to trimming and J lost 4 bases, with 14 bases between them. The CDR3 loop is CASSSPGFGNQPQHF. The CDR3 nucleotides read TGTGCCAGCAGCTCTCCTGGTTTTGGGAATCAGCCCCAGCATTTT.

This clonotype has more than one count but fewer than ten. In nucleotides, the CDR3 is TGTGCCAGCAGCTCTTACAGCAGCTCCTACAATGAGCAGTTCTTC. This gives the protein CASSSYSSSYNEQFF. V and J are TRBV9 and TRBJ2-1; D uncertain. V lost 4 bases to trimming and J lost 0 bases, with 11 bases between them. The V gene's germline CDR1 is SGDLS and CDR2 YYNGEE. This CDR3 contains 15 residues.

Ten or more counts support this clonotype. The rearrangement links TRBV7-8 to TRBJ2-5, with 15 bases lining up with TRBD2. CDR1 and CDR2 (germline): SGHVS, FQNEAQ. With 5 bases clipped from V and 7 bases from J, the junction kept 14 bases outside the gene matches. The CDR3 is 18 amino acids. The CDR3 loop reads CASSLGLAGGGFWGTQYF. The DNA for the CDR3 is TGTGCCAGCAGCCTTGGACTAGCGGGAGGGGGCTTTTGGGGGACCCAGTACTTC.

This clonotype was detected only a few times. The rearrangement links TRBV12-3 or TRBV12-4 to TRBJ1-2, with D uncertain. The germline V and J ends were trimmed by 9 bases and 8 bases, with 16 bases remaining between them. This CDR3 comprises 12 residues. CDR3 in amino acids: CASGMGTEGYTF. CDR3 coding DNA: TGTGCCAGTGGGATGGGCACGGAGGGCTACACCTTC.

This clonotype was detected ten times or more. The chain has TRBV7-2 and TRBJ2-3, with 10 bases lining up with TRBD2. The V gene's germline CDR1 is SGHTA and CDR2 FQGNSA. This CDR3 region has 15 residues. The V segment lost 4 bases and the J segment 4 bases; nucleotides outside the gene matches: 5. The CDR3 nucleotides read TGTGCCAGCAGCTCAGCGGGAGGGCCGGCAGATACGCAGTATTTT. This encodes CASSSAGGPADTQYF.

The V gene is TRBV6-2 or TRBV6-3, the J gene TRBJ2-7; the match to TRBD1 covers 10 bases. Germline CDR1 and CDR2: MNHEY and SVGEGT. Germline trimming cut 6 bases from V and 3 bases from J; bases unmatched to any gene: 2. This CDR3 has 13 amino acids. The CDR3 bases are TGTGCCAGCAGCTGGGACAGGGGCTACGAGCAGTACTTC. This codes for CASSWDRGYEQYF.

The chain couples TRBV11-2 to TRBJ2-7; D is ambiguous. CDR1 is SGHAT, CDR2 FQNNGV, per germline. This CDR3 comprises 14 residues. The V gene lost 3 bases and the J gene lost 7 bases, with 16 bases spanning the gap. The CDR3: CASSFGEPTGEQYF. CDR3 DNA sequence: TGTGCCAGCAGCTTTGGGGAACCGACCGGGGAGCAGTACTTC.